Listed below are T cell receptor beta chains from one sample, sequenced in a study of response to subunit inactivated influenza vaccine. MiXCR, run by TCRdb on the RT-PCR reads, gives a single entry per CDR3 protein. The sample has approximately 700,000 distinct CDR3 sequences; approximately 15% are singletons. The material was PBMCs from blood, obtained roughly 12 days after vaccination. These receptors all stem from a man aged 50-60 years who received an inactivated influenza vaccine. Each CDR3 is given with its conserved first and last residue. D genes are given only for firm matches. Clone size is given for some rows only: seen once, a few or many times, or a class if the clone is expanded.

clone_size: .; v_call: TRBV30; j_call: TRBJ2-3; d_call: .; cdr3_nt: TGTGCCTGGAGTCCCAAAAGCACAGATACGCAGTATTTT; cdr3_aa: CAWSPKSTDTQYF
clone_size: .; v_call: TRBV11-2; j_call: TRBJ2-3; d_call: .; cdr3_nt: TGTGCCAGCAGCTCACGGGCAGGGACGGGTACAGATACGCAGTATTTT; cdr3_aa: CASSSRAGTGTDTQYF
clone_size: once; v_call: TRBV19; j_call: TRBJ1-5; d_call: .; cdr3_nt: TGTGCCAGTAGTATAGATGCCGGGGCTAATCAGCCCCAGCATTTT; cdr3_aa: CASSIDAGANQPQHF
clone_size: .; v_call: TRBV15; j_call: TRBJ1-3; d_call: .; cdr3_nt: TGTGCCACCAGCGACGGGTCCTACTCTGGAAACACCATATATTTT; cdr3_aa: CATSDGSYSGNTIYF
clone_size: .; v_call: TRBV20-1; j_call: TRBJ2-5; d_call: .; cdr3_nt: TGCAGTGCTCCGGGAGCCGGTAACTCGCGAGAGACCCAGTACTTC; cdr3_aa: CSAPGAGNSRETQYF
clone_size: .; v_call: TRBV7-2; j_call: TRBJ2-7; d_call: TRBD2; cdr3_nt: TGTGCCAGCAGGGGGGACTACCCCTCCTACGAGCAGTACTTC; cdr3_aa: CASRGDYPSYEQYF
clone_size: few; v_call: TRBV6-5; j_call: TRBJ2-7; d_call: .; cdr3_nt: TGTGCCAGCAGTTACTCGGGGCAGGGAGCCTCCTACGAGCAGTACTTC; cdr3_aa: CASSYSGQGASYEQYF
clone_size: few; v_call: TRBV14; j_call: TRBJ2-1; d_call: .; cdr3_nt: TGTGCCAGCAGCCAAGATCGGGCAGGGAGGCAGTTCTTC; cdr3_aa: CASSQDRAGRQFF
clone_size: few; v_call: TRBV7-9; j_call: TRBJ2-2; d_call: TRBD2; cdr3_nt: TGTGCCAGCAGAGGCGGGGGGGCCACCGGGGAGCTGTTTTTT; cdr3_aa: CASRGGGATGELFF
clone_size: .; v_call: TRBV24-1; j_call: TRBJ1-1; d_call: .; cdr3_nt: TGTGCCACCAGTGATTTGGAGAACACTGAAGCTTTCTTT; cdr3_aa: CATSDLENTEAFF
clone_size: .; v_call: TRBV5-1; j_call: TRBJ2-2; d_call: TRBD2; cdr3_nt: TGCGCCAGCAGCTTGGCCGGTAGCGGGCCCACCGGGGAGCTGTTTTTT; cdr3_aa: CASSLAGSGPTGELFF
clone_size: few; v_call: TRBV7-6; j_call: TRBJ1-1; d_call: .; cdr3_nt: TGTGCCAGCAGCTCTAGGCAGGGAGCCACTGAAGCTTTCTTT; cdr3_aa: CASSSRQGATEAFF
clone_size: few; v_call: TRBV6-1; j_call: TRBJ2-5; d_call: TRBD1; cdr3_nt: TGTGCCAGATGGGGGACAGGGGTCGAAGAGACCCAGTACTTC; cdr3_aa: CARWGTGVEETQYF
clone_size: many; v_call: TRBV12-3/TRBV12-4; j_call: TRBJ1-5; d_call: .; cdr3_nt: TGTGCCAGCAGACCAGGGGCGGGCAATCAGCCCCAGCATTTT; cdr3_aa: CASRPGAGNQPQHF
clone_size: .; v_call: TRBV3-1; j_call: TRBJ2-2; d_call: .; cdr3_nt: TGTGCCAGCAGCCAAAGGACCTTTGCGGTTTCAAACACCGGGGAGCTGTTTTTT; cdr3_aa: CASSQRTFAVSNTGELFF
clone_size: many; v_call: TRBV5-1; j_call: TRBJ2-1; d_call: TRBD1; cdr3_nt: TGCGCCAGCAGCTCGGACAGGGGGCCAGCCTACAATGAGCAGTTCTTC; cdr3_aa: CASSSDRGPAYNEQFF
clone_size: few; v_call: TRBV29-1; j_call: TRBJ2-3; d_call: TRBD2; cdr3_nt: TGCAGCGTTGAAGATCGGTTAGCGGGGGGGCCCGGAGATACGCAGTATTTT; cdr3_aa: CSVEDRLAGGPGDTQYF
clone_size: few; v_call: TRBV20-1; j_call: TRBJ1-2; d_call: .; cdr3_nt: TGCAGTGCTAGGGAGGAGGGGTTTTCTAACTATGGCTACACCTTC; cdr3_aa: CSAREEGFSNYGYTF
clone_size: few; v_call: TRBV20-1; j_call: TRBJ2-7; d_call: TRBD1; cdr3_nt: TGCAGTGCTGCAACCGGGACAGGGTCCTACGAGCAGTACTTC; cdr3_aa: CSAATGTGSYEQYF
clone_size: .; v_call: TRBV5-1; j_call: TRBJ2-7; d_call: .; cdr3_nt: TGCGCCAGCAGCTTGGGAGGAGGGGCCCTCTCCTACGAGCAGTACTTC; cdr3_aa: CASSLGGGALSYEQYF
clone_size: few; v_call: TRBV4-3; j_call: TRBJ1-2; d_call: .; cdr3_nt: TGCGCCAGCAGCCAAGAAGCTAGGGGGAGCTATGGCTACACCTTC; cdr3_aa: CASSQEARGSYGYTF
clone_size: few; v_call: TRBV27; j_call: TRBJ1-2; d_call: .; cdr3_nt: TGTGCCAGCAGTTTTAGTTGGTCCTCTCCCCATGGCTACACCTTC; cdr3_aa: CASSFSWSSPHGYTF
clone_size: few; v_call: TRBV3-1; j_call: TRBJ1-3; d_call: .; cdr3_nt: TGTGCCAGCAGCCAAGATTGGCAGCTAACTGGAAACACCATATATTTT; cdr3_aa: CASSQDWQLTGNTIYF
clone_size: few; v_call: TRBV4-3; j_call: TRBJ2-6; d_call: .; cdr3_nt: TGCGCCAGCAGCCAAGATCGCGGGACTGGGGCCAACGTCCTGACTTTC; cdr3_aa: CASSQDRGTGANVLTF
clone_size: many; v_call: TRBV15; j_call: TRBJ2-4; d_call: .; cdr3_nt: TGTGCCACCAGCCCCCCCGGGGGAATTTTAGCCAAAAACATTCAGTACTTC; cdr3_aa: CATSPPGGILAKNIQYF
clone_size: .; v_call: TRBV7-9; j_call: TRBJ2-7; d_call: .; cdr3_nt: TGTGCCAGCAGCCCAGAAGGAACCGAGCAGTACTTC; cdr3_aa: CASSPEGTEQYF
clone_size: few; v_call: TRBV19; j_call: TRBJ2-7; d_call: TRBD2; cdr3_nt: TGTGCCAGTAGTATTCATCCGGGAGGGCCCTACGAGCAGTACTTC; cdr3_aa: CASSIHPGGPYEQYF
clone_size: .; v_call: TRBV28; j_call: TRBJ2-7; d_call: TRBD1; cdr3_nt: TGTGCCAGCAGGACAGGGGGGGCAGTATACGAGCAGTACTTC; cdr3_aa: CASRTGGAVYEQYF
clone_size: few; v_call: TRBV29-1; j_call: TRBJ2-4; d_call: TRBD2; cdr3_nt: TGCAGCGCCTCGTTGATAACGGGAGGAAGCATTCAGTACTTC; cdr3_aa: CSASLITGGSIQYF
clone_size: .; v_call: TRBV6-2/TRBV6-3; j_call: TRBJ2-2; d_call: .; cdr3_nt: TGTGCCAGCAGGCCGGGACGGTTCTGGACCGGGGAGCTGTTTTTT; cdr3_aa: CASRPGRFWTGELFF
clone_size: .; v_call: TRBV20-1; j_call: TRBJ2-1; d_call: .; cdr3_nt: TGCAGTGTGCCGACTCTTATCCCTTCCTACAATGAGCAGTTCTTC; cdr3_aa: CSVPTLIPSYNEQFF
clone_size: .; v_call: TRBV19; j_call: TRBJ2-3; d_call: .; cdr3_nt: TGTGCCAGTAGTATAGTCGGAGGAGCAGATACGCAGTATTTT; cdr3_aa: CASSIVGGADTQYF
clone_size: .; v_call: TRBV2; j_call: TRBJ2-6; d_call: .; cdr3_nt: TGTGCCAGCAGTGGGGTTCGGGCTGGGGCCAACGTCCTGACTTTC; cdr3_aa: CASSGVRAGANVLTF
clone_size: few; v_call: TRBV20-1; j_call: TRBJ2-5; d_call: TRBD1; cdr3_nt: TGCAGTGCTAGGGTTTCCGGGACAGGGGTTCAAGAGACCCAGTACTTC; cdr3_aa: CSARVSGTGVQETQYF
clone_size: .; v_call: TRBV5-6; j_call: TRBJ2-1; d_call: .; cdr3_nt: TGTGCCAGCAGCTTACTTGACAAATCCTACAATGAGCAGTTCTTC; cdr3_aa: CASSLLDKSYNEQFF
clone_size: .; v_call: TRBV29-1; j_call: TRBJ1-1; d_call: .; cdr3_nt: TGCAGCGTTGGGCCGGGTCGGGGCACTGAAGCTTTCTTT; cdr3_aa: CSVGPGRGTEAFF
clone_size: few; v_call: TRBV29-1; j_call: TRBJ2-1; d_call: TRBD2; cdr3_nt: TGCAGCGTTGATAGCGGGAGAGGCGACAATGAGCAGTTCTTC; cdr3_aa: CSVDSGRGDNEQFF
clone_size: .; v_call: TRBV27; j_call: TRBJ2-1; d_call: .; cdr3_nt: TGTGCCAGCCCACCCTCTTGGGACAATGAGCAGTTCTTC; cdr3_aa: CASPPSWDNEQFF
clone_size: .; v_call: TRBV6-5; j_call: TRBJ2-7; d_call: .; cdr3_nt: TGTGCCAGCAGTTACTCTGGACAGACCACCCTTGGGCAGTACTTC; cdr3_aa: CASSYSGQTTLGQYF
clone_size: .; v_call: TRBV12-3/TRBV12-4; j_call: TRBJ2-3; d_call: TRBD2; cdr3_nt: TGTGCCAGCAGTTATCGCGGGGGAATAACAGATACGCAGTATTTT; cdr3_aa: CASSYRGGITDTQYF
clone_size: .; v_call: TRBV28; j_call: TRBJ2-1; d_call: TRBD1; cdr3_nt: TGTGCCAGTTTCTCACAGGGGAGAAGGGCCGTCCAGCAGTTCTTC; cdr3_aa: CASFSQGRRAVQQFF
clone_size: .; v_call: TRBV7-2; j_call: TRBJ2-7; d_call: TRBD2; cdr3_nt: TGTGCCAGCAGCCCGGGGGGGGGGCCCTTTGACTACGAGCAGTACTTC; cdr3_aa: CASSPGGGPFDYEQYF
clone_size: .; v_call: TRBV4-3; j_call: TRBJ2-7; d_call: TRBD1; cdr3_nt: TGCGCCAGCAGCCAAGAGAGGGACAGGGCCTACGAGCAGTACTTC; cdr3_aa: CASSQERDRAYEQYF
clone_size: few; v_call: TRBV20-1; j_call: TRBJ2-3; d_call: .; cdr3_nt: TGCAGTGCTAGAGATCGGACAGCCGGAGATACGCAGTATTTT; cdr3_aa: CSARDRTAGDTQYF
clone_size: .; v_call: TRBV7-9; j_call: TRBJ1-1; d_call: TRBD1; cdr3_nt: TGTGCCAGCAGCCCAGGGGACAGTCGCACTGAAGCTTTCTTT; cdr3_aa: CASSPGDSRTEAFF
clone_size: few; v_call: TRBV7-6; j_call: TRBJ2-5; d_call: .; cdr3_nt: TGTGCCAGCAGCTTGAGGGGGTATCAAGAGACCCAGTACTTC; cdr3_aa: CASSLRGYQETQYF
clone_size: .; v_call: TRBV6-5; j_call: TRBJ2-1; d_call: .; cdr3_nt: TGTGCCAGCAGTCTAGGTCCCCATGAGCAGTTCTTC; cdr3_aa: CASSLGPHEQFF
clone_size: few; v_call: TRBV2; j_call: TRBJ2-1; d_call: .; cdr3_nt: TGTGCCAGCAGTGAGGGGTTGGAGGGGGCCTTGGGTGAGCAGTTCTTC; cdr3_aa: CASSEGLEGALGEQFF
clone_size: few; v_call: TRBV6-1; j_call: TRBJ1-5; d_call: .; cdr3_nt: TGTGCCAGCAAGCAGGGGTGGGGGTTCGGCAATCAGCCCCAGCATTTT; cdr3_aa: CASKQGWGFGNQPQHF
clone_size: many; v_call: TRBV28; j_call: TRBJ2-7; d_call: .; cdr3_nt: TGTGCCAGCAGTTTGGAGGGATTCACCTACGAGCAGTACTTC; cdr3_aa: CASSLEGFTYEQYF
clone_size: .; v_call: TRBV27; j_call: TRBJ1-2; d_call: .; cdr3_nt: TGTGCCAGCAGTTTAATCAAAGACAGGTTTAACTATGGCTACACCTTC; cdr3_aa: CASSLIKDRFNYGYTF
clone_size: few; v_call: TRBV2; j_call: TRBJ1-5; d_call: TRBD1; cdr3_nt: TGTGCCAGCAGGGATGGACAGGGAAGTTCAGGTAGCAATCAGCCCCAGCATTTT; cdr3_aa: CASRDGQGSSGSNQPQHF
clone_size: many; v_call: TRBV11-2; j_call: TRBJ2-7; d_call: TRBD1; cdr3_nt: TGTGCCAGCAGCTTCGGGACAGGGCTCGAGCAGTACTTC; cdr3_aa: CASSFGTGLEQYF
clone_size: few; v_call: TRBV27; j_call: TRBJ2-5; d_call: .; cdr3_nt: TGTGCCAGCAGTTTTCATGTTCAAGAGACCCAGTACTTC; cdr3_aa: CASSFHVQETQYF
clone_size: few; v_call: TRBV6-5; j_call: TRBJ1-4; d_call: .; cdr3_nt: TGTGCCAGCAGTTACTCGAGGGAAAAACTGTTTTTT; cdr3_aa: CASSYSREKLFF
clone_size: few; v_call: TRBV5-1; j_call: TRBJ2-1; d_call: TRBD2; cdr3_nt: TGCGCCAGCAGCTTGACTAGCGGGACGTACTCCTACAATGAGCAGTTCTTC; cdr3_aa: CASSLTSGTYSYNEQFF
clone_size: .; v_call: TRBV7-2; j_call: TRBJ1-4; d_call: .; cdr3_nt: TGTGCCAGCAGCCTAAGAAGGCTACAGCTTAATGAAAAACTGTTTTTT; cdr3_aa: CASSLRRLQLNEKLFF
clone_size: .; v_call: TRBV30; j_call: TRBJ2-7; d_call: .; cdr3_nt: TGTGCCTGGAGTGTACGCAACAACGAGCAGTACTTC; cdr3_aa: CAWSVRNNEQYF
clone_size: .; v_call: TRBV18; j_call: TRBJ2-1; d_call: TRBD2; cdr3_nt: TGTGCCAGCTCACTACTGACTAGCGGGGGACAAAGCTCCTACAATGAGCAGTTCTTC; cdr3_aa: CASSLLTSGGQSSYNEQFF
clone_size: few; v_call: TRBV5-1; j_call: TRBJ1-2; d_call: .; cdr3_nt: TGCGCCAGGAGGGGGGGCGCTTATGGCTACACCTTC; cdr3_aa: CARRGGAYGYTF